The T cell receptor (beta chain) described here comes from a study of T cell repertoires in cytomegalovirus infection. TCRdb redid the calling of the reads with MiXCR, one entry per CDR3 protein. The sample contains some 590,000 distinct CDR3 sequences, almost 40% of which appear only once. The CDR3 is made up of 13 amino acids. Per germline, CDR1 SNHLY and CDR2 FYNNEI. Trimming removed 7 bases from V and 6 bases from J, with 15 bases in between. On this clonotype: The antigen is not known.

The specimen comprised cultured PBMCs, sampled from culture after CMV antigen stimulation. This rearrangement joins TRBV2 to TRBJ1-2; unclear D gene. The TCR comes from a human donor in good health (CMV status not recorded). Some clones in this sample may be carry-over from other donors' samples. The CDR3 DNA sequence: TGTGCCAGCACCCTGACTTCCTCCGATGGCTACACCTTC. Translation: CASTLTSSDGYTF.